One and the same sample provided the 26 T cell receptor beta chains below, sequenced in a study of a mutant IDH1 vaccine in newly diagnosed glioma. These receptors lack a known antigen. This sample's time point: week 23, last vaccination. Every vaccine dose comprised 300 ug of mutant IDH1 20-mer peptide plus topical imiquimod. TCRdb's table, derived via immunoSEQ multiplex PCR, lists solely in-frame clones and lacks some. The sample has over 55,000 clones; 80% to 85% are singletons. The source was PBMCs, collected from a glioma patient whose treatment included an IDH1 peptide vaccine. The receptors were sampled from a woman between 40 and 55 years old with glioma. Some clones in this sample may be carry-over from other donors' samples.

This clone was found once. The chain links TRBV18 to TRBJ2-1; 9 bases fit TRBD2. The CDR3 has 14 residues. The junction had 3 bases not matched to a gene; V was cut back by 5 bases and J by 4 bases. CDR1 and CDR2 (germline): KGHSH, LQKENI. CDR3 DNA sequence: TGTGCCAGCTCATCTAGCGGGGTATACAATGAGCAGTTCTTC. This gives the protein CASSSSGVYNEQFF.

Concerning this clone itself: The junction does not match germline at one end; this may be a read error. This chain joins TRBV29-1 and TRBJ2-7; D could derive from TRBD1 or TRBD2 (5 bases each). Germline-derived CDR1 and CDR2 are SQVTM and ANQGSEA. This CDR3 is 12 amino acids long. The CDR3 spells CSALGQHYEQYF. CDR3 in DNA: TGTAGCGCCCTGGGGCAGCACTACGAGCAGTACTTC.

This sequence joins TRBV25-1 and TRBJ2-1, with 11 bases lining up with TRBD1. Germline CDR1 MGHDK, CDR2 SYGVNS. The CDR3 spans 14 residues. The trim removed 7 bases at V and 3 bases at J, leaving 2 bases unmatched. CDR3 amino acids: CASTGTGGYNEQFF. CDR3 nucleotides: TGTGCCAGCACGGGGACAGGGGGCTACAATGAGCAGTTCTTC.

The chain combines TRBV2 with TRBJ2-7; D gene ambiguous. Between the trimmed V and J ends, which lost 2 bases and 6 bases, there was a span of 14 bases. Germline CDR1 and CDR2: SNHLY and FYNNEI. CDR3 size: 14 residues. The CDR3 DNA follows: TGTGCCAGCAGTGAAATAAACAGAGTATTCGAGCAGTACTTC. Protein: CASSEINRVFEQYF. The complete variable domain, with remaining parts taken from reference TRBV2 and TRBJ2-7, reads EPEVTQTPSHQVTQMGQEVILRCVPISNHLYFYWYRQILGQKVEFLVSFYNNEISEKSEIFDDQFSVERPDGSNFTLKIRSTKLEDSAMYFCASSEINRVFEQYFGPGTRLTVT.

The genes are TRBV18 and TRBJ2-2, with TRBD2 identical over 8 bases. Germline CDR1 and CDR2: KGHSH and LQKENI. The CDR3 spans 15 residues. Trimming cost V 3 bases and J 3 bases; bases outside gene matches: 3. The DNA of the CDR3 is TGTGCCAGCTCACCTCTAGCGGGTGACACCGGGGAGCTGTTTTTT. Its protein is CASSPLAGDTGELFF.

J is TRBJ1-6 and V is TRBV4-1; TRBD1 agrees at 7 bases. The germline V gene has CDR1 MGHRA and CDR2 YSYEKL. Trimming cost V 0 bases and J 7 bases; bases outside gene matches: 3. The CDR3 extends over 15 amino acids. The CDR3 loop is CASSQDLDRNSPLHF. The CDR3 nucleotides are TGCGCCAGCAGCCAAGATCTGGACAGGAATTCACCCCTCCACTTT.

The chain uses TRBV21-1 and TRBJ1-1; the table's TRBD1 call for D was not verified on the DNA. TRBV21-1 is termed a pseudogene. This CDR3 is built from 17 residues. The CDR3 sequence is CASSKRPPCRGHTEAFF. CDR3 sequence (DNA): TGTGCCAGCAGCAAACGACCCCCTTGCAGGGGGCATACTGAAGCTTTCTTT.

The chain couples TRBV5-1 to TRBJ2-3, with D perhaps given as TRBD1 or TRBD2 (5 bases each). V dropped 9 bases and J dropped 3 bases, with 17 bases sitting between them. This CDR3 has 14 amino acids. The V gene's germline CDR1 is SGHRS and CDR2 YFSETQ. The CDR3 loop is CATSSMGTTDTQYF. The DNA for the CDR3 is TGCGCCACCAGTTCCATGGGGACGACAGATACGCAGTATTTT.

The chain is built from TRBV7-2 and TRBJ2-7, with unresolved D. V lost 0 bases to trimming and J lost 7 bases, with 4 bases between them. CDR1 and CDR2 from the germline V gene are SGHTA and FQGNSA. The CDR3 is 11 amino acids. CDR3 nucleotides: TGTGCCAGCAGCTTAGCTCGAGAGCAGTACTTC. Translation gives CASSLAREQYF.

V and J are TRBV7-3 and TRBJ2-2, with D perhaps matching TRBD1 (6 bases). The CDR3 spans 14 residues. V lost 8 bases and J 0 bases, leaving 10 bases between the germline ends. Looked up from germline, CDR1 is SGHTA and CDR2 is FQGTGA. The CDR3 nucleotides are TGTGCCAGCGGGGGCCCGACGAACACCGGGGAGCTGTTTTTT. The encoded protein is CASGGPTNTGELFF.

The chain employs TRBV6-8 and TRBJ2-7; 7 nucleotides align to TRBD1. There are 13 residues in the CDR3. J lost 7 bases, V lost 6 bases, and 9 bases had no gene match. Germline CDR1 is MNHGY and CDR2 is SAAAGT. The CDR3 sequence: CASSRQGLREQYF. In DNA, the CDR3 is TGTGCCAGCAGCCGACAGGGATTGAGAGAGCAGTACTTC.

The rearrangement links TRBV19 to TRBJ2-7; the match to TRBD2 covers 13 bases. Per the germline V gene, CDR1 is LNHDA and CDR2 is SQIVND (reference sequence). This CDR3 contains 15 residues. V lost 5 bases, J lost 2 bases, and 3 bases stayed unmatched. This chain's CDR3 is CASSLGLAGTYEQYF. CDR3 DNA: TGTGCCAGTAGTTTGGGACTAGCGGGGACCTACGAGCAGTACTTC.

Turning to this clone: Other DNA sequences in this sample translate to the same CDR3. This chain links TRBV29-1 with TRBJ1-2, with 8 bases fitting TRBD1. The J segment lost 5 bases and the V segment lost 6 bases, leaving 8 bases of the junction unmatched. Germline-derived CDR1 and CDR2 are SQVTM and ANQGSEA. This CDR3 is 13 amino acids long. The CDR3 sequence is CSVRTGILYGYTF. The CDR3 DNA sequence: TGCAGCGTGAGGACAGGGATTTTGTATGGCTACACCTTC. The full variable domain, rest sourced from reference TRBV29-1 and TRBJ1-2, is SAVISQKPSRDICQRGTSLTIQCQVDSQVTMMFWYRQQPGQSLTLIATANQGSEATYESGFVIDKFPISRPNLTFSTLTVSNMSPEDSSIYLCSVRTGILYGYTFGSGTRLTVV.

This clone turned up a few times. The V gene is TRBV6-5, the J gene TRBJ1-1; D remains ambiguous. The ends were cut back, 5 bases at V and 9 bases at J, with 16 bases in the middle. The CDR3 is 13 residues long. Germline lookup yields CDR1 MNHEY and CDR2 SVGAGI. The CDR3 bases are TGTGCCAGCAGTGCCCGACATGGTCGACAAGCTTTCTTT. Translation: CASSARHGRQAFF.

V usage is TRBV18 and J usage is TRBJ1-3; no firm D call. V gave up 2 bases and J gave up 0 bases, with 5 bases separating them. This CDR3 has 14 amino acids. Per germline, CDR1 KGHSH and CDR2 LQKENI. CDR3 sequence (DNA): TGTGCCAGCTCACCAGGGGTCTCTGGAAACACCATATATTTT. This gives the protein CASSPGVSGNTIYF.

In DNA, the CDR3 is TGTGCCAGCAGTGAAGCTCAAGGGGGGTACACTGAAGCTTTCTTT. Its protein product is CASSEAQGGYTEAFF. The V and J genes are TRBV6-1 and TRBJ1-1; possible D gene TRBD1, 6 bases. V lost 0 bases and J 3 bases, leaving 11 bases between the germline ends. The CDR3 spans 15 residues. Germline assignment: CDR1 MNHNS and CDR2 SASEGT.

This rearrangement joins TRBV29-1 to TRBJ1-2, with D tentatively TRBD1 (5 bases). This CDR3 contains 14 residues. The germline CDR1 and CDR2 sequences are SQVTM and ANQGSEA. V shed 4 bases and J shed 8 bases, with 20 bases lying between them. The CDR3 nucleotides read TGCAGCGTTGGATCGGCGGGGGACGGGAGAGGCTACACCTTC. Amino acid sequence: CSVGSAGDGRGYTF.

This clone was seen once. J is TRBJ2-2 and V is TRBV14; TRBD1 aligns across 10 bases. This CDR3 contains 16 residues. V trimming: 4 bases; J trimming: 6 bases; junction bases outside the gene matches: 8. Germline CDR1 and CDR2: SGHDN and FVKESK. The CDR3 sequence: CASSLLWDRGAGELFF. CDR3 coding DNA: TGTGCCAGCAGCCTCCTGTGGGACAGGGGTGCCGGGGAGCTGTTTTTT.

The chain combines TRBV15 with TRBJ1-1; 7 nucleotides agree with TRBD1. With 2 bases clipped from V and 0 bases from J, the junction kept 6 bases outside the gene matches. This CDR3 has 16 amino acids. CDR1 and CDR2 from the germline V gene are LNHNV and YYDKDF (reference sequence). In DNA form, the CDR3 reads TGTGCCACCAGCAGATACAACAGGGGAGTGAACACTGAAGCTTTCTTT. Protein: CATSRYNRGVNTEAFF.

The rearrangement links TRBV5-4 to TRBJ2-5, with 15 bases aligning to TRBD2. This CDR3 has 16 amino acids. CDR1 and CDR2 from the germline V gene are SGHNT and YYREEE (reference sequence). V lost 5 bases to trimming and J lost 2 bases; unmatched junction nucleotides: 4. In DNA, the CDR3 is TGTGCCAGCAGTTGGACTAGCGGGGGGGATCAAGAGACCCAGTACTTC. This codes for CASSWTSGGDQETQYF.

The chain has TRBV7-9 and TRBJ2-5; TRBD2 matches at 7 bases. Germline lookup yields CDR1 SEHNR and CDR2 FQNEAQ (reference sequence). The CDR3 contains 16 residues. Losses at the gene ends were 2 bases for V and 5 bases for J; bases not matched to a gene: 11. CDR3: CASSLTPGLSKETQYF. CDR3 in DNA: TGTGCCAGCAGCTTAACGCCGGGACTAAGTAAGGAGACCCAGTACTTC.

The genes are TRBV4-3 and TRBJ1-2, with D hard to call. CDR1 LGHNA and CDR2 YSLEER come from the germline V gene. The CDR3 loop spans 13 amino acids. Trimming cost V 0 bases and J 8 bases, with 10 bases left between them. CDR3 protein: CASSQDDGTGYTF. Here the CDR3 DNA reads TGCGCCAGCAGCCAAGACGACGGCACCGGCTACACCTTC.

The chain's CDR3 is CASSSDRLGLFF. DNA for the CDR3: TGTGCCAGCAGCTCCGACCGCTTGGGACTGTTTTTT. The genes are TRBV13 and TRBJ1-4; no definite D call. The CDR3 runs 12 residues. CDR1 and CDR2 from the germline V gene are PRHDT and FYEKMQ (reference sequence). The V end was cut by 4 bases, the J end by 13 bases, with 13 bases between.

The gene calls are TRBV12-2 and TRBJ1-6. TRBV12-2 corresponds to a pseudogene. This CDR3 is built from 16 residues. The CDR3 protein is CASRSPRGLEGSPLHF. The CDR3 DNA reads as TGTGCAAGTCGCTCCCCTAGAGGTCTGGAAGGTTCACCCCTCCACTTT.

The J gene is TRBJ2-5, the V gene TRBV5-1; D is possibly TRBD2 (5 bases). The V gene lost 3 bases and the J gene lost 7 bases, with 13 bases spanning the gap. Germline values: CDR1 SGHRS, CDR2 YFSETQ. The CDR3 sequence is 13 residues long. For the CDR3, the DNA is TGCGCCAGCAGCTCGGGCCGCCGGGGGACCCAGTACTTC. Amino acids: CASSSGRRGTQYF.

V is TRBV7-8 and J is TRBJ1-4, with D maybe TRBD1 (5 bases). The CDR3 covers 16 residues. Deletions cut 5 bases from V and 3 bases from J, with 16 bases between. Germline V gene data show CDR1 as SGHVS and CDR2 as FQNEAQ. CDR3 amino acids: CASSRDSPWANEKLFF. As DNA, the CDR3 is TGTGCCAGCAGCCGAGACAGCCCCTGGGCTAATGAAAAACTGTTTTTT.